The subject of this entry is one T cell receptor beta chain. This entry comes from a study of blood T cell repertoires in COVID-19. Study details: Donors in the United States, Italy and Spain gave samples during acute or convalescent COVID-19. The analysed material was cDNA or gDNA that came from T cells, B-cell-depleted T cells, or PBMCs.

As handled by the study authors: Counts of nucleated cells, estimated from reference gene primer amplification, were obtained. Here immunoSEQ multiplex PCR was the method, and the copy in TCRdb shows in-frame clones only, minus some. That table is the source of V, J and clone size, and D and trimming were worked out from the DNA. The sample includes roughly 250,000 clones, approximately 79% of them seen just once. The sequenced sample was peripheral blood. This sequence was found in a woman between 40 and 50 years old with active or convalescent COVID-19.

CDR3 DNA: TGTGCCACCAGATTTGCCGGGACAGGGGTAGGCTACACCTTC. Its translation: CATRFAGTGVGYTF. This sequence joins TRBV28 and TRBJ1-2, with 10 bases fitting TRBD1. The CDR3 is made up of 14 amino acids. Per germline, CDR1 MDHEN and CDR2 SYDVKM. The junction had 13 bases not matched to a gene; V was cut back by 10 bases and J by 8 bases.